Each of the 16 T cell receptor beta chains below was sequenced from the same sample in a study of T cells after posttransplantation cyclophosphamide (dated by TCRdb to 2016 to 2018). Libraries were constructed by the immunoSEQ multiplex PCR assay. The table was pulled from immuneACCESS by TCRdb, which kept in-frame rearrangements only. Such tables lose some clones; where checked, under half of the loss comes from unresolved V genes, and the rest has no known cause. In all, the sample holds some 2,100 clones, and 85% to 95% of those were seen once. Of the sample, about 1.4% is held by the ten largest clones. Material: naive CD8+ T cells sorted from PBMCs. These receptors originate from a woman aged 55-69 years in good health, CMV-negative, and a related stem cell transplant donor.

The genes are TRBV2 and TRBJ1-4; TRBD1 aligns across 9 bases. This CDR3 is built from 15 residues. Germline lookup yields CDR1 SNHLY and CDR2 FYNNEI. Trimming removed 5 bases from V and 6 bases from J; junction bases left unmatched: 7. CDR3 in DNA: TGTGCCAGCAGTCAATACAGGGGGCGCGATGAAAAACTGTTTTTT. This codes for CASSQYRGRDEKLFF.

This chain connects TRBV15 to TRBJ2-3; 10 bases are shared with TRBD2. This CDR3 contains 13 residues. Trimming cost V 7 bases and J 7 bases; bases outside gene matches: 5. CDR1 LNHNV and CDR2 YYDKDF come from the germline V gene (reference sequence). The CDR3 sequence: CATTSGGRHTQYF. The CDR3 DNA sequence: TGTGCCACCACTAGCGGGGGCCGCCATACGCAGTATTTT.

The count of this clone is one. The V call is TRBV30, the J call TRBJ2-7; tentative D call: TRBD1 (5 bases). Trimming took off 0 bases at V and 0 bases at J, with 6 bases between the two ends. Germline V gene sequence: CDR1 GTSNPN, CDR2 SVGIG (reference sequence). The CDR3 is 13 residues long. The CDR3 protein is CAWSVDTSYEQYF. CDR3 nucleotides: TGTGCCTGGAGTGTGGACACCTCCTACGAGCAGTACTTC.

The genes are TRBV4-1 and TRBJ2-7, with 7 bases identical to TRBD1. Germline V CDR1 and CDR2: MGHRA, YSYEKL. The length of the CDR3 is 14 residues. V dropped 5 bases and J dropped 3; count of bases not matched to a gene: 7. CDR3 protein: CASSAGTVYYEQYF. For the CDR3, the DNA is TGCGCCAGCAGCGCCGGGACAGTTTACTACGAGCAGTACTTC.

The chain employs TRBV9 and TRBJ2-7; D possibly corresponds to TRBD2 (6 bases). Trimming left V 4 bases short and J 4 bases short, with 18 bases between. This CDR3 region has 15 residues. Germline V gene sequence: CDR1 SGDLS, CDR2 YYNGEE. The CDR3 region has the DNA TGTGCCAGCAGCCCAGGGACTCAGCCGGGGTACGAGCAGTACTTC. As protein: CASSPGTQPGYEQYF.

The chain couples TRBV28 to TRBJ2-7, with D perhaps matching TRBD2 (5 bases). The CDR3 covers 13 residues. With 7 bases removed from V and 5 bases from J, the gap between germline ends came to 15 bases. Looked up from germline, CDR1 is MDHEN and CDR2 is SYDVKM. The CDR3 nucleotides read TGTGCCAGCACTGGAGGTACCCCCCACGAGCAGTACTTC. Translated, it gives CASTGGTPHEQYF.

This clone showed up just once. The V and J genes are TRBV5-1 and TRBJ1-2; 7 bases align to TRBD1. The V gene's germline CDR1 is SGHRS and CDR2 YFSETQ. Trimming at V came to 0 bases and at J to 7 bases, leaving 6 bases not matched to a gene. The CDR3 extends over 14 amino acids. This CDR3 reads CASSLDGAGGGYTF. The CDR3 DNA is TGCGCCAGCAGCTTGGACGGGGCAGGGGGTGGCTACACCTTC.

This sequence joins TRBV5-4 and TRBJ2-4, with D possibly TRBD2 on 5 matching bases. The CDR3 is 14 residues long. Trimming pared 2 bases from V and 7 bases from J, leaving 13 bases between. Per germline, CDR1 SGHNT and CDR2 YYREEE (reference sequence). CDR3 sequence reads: CASSFSGWENIQYF. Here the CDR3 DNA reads TGTGCCAGCAGCTTCTCGGGGTGGGAGAACATTCAGTACTTC.

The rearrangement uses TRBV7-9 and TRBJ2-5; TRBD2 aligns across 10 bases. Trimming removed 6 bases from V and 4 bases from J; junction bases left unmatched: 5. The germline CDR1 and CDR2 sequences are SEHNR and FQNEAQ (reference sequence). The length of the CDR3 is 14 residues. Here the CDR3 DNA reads TGTGCCAGCAGTTCTAGCGGGAGCGGAGAGACCCAGTACTTC. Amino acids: CASSSSGSGETQYF.

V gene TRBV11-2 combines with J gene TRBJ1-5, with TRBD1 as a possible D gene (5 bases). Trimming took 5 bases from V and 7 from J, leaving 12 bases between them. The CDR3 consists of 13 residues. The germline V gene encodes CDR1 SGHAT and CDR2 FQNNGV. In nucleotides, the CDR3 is TGTGCCAGCAGCCTGGGGGGGGGACAGCCCCAGCATTTT. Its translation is CASSLGGGQPQHF.

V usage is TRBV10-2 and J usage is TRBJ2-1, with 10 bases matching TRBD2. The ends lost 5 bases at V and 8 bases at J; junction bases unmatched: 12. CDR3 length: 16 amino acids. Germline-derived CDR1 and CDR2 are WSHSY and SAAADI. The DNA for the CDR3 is TGCGCCAGCAGTTACTTAGCGGGGGGCCCATTCGATGAGCAGTTCTTC. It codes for CASSYLAGGPFDEQFF.

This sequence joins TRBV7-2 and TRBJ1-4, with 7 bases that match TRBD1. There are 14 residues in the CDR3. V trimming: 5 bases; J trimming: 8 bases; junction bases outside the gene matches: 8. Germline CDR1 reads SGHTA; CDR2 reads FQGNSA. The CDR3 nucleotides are TGTGCCAGCAGCCCTGACAGGGTAGAAGAAAAACTGTTTTTT. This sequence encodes CASSPDRVEEKLFF.

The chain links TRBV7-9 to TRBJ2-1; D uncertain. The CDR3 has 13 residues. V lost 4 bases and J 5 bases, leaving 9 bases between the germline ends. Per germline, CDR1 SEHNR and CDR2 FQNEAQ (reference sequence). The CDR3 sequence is CASSYSLDNEQFF. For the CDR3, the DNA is TGTGCCAGCAGCTACTCCTTGGACAATGAGCAGTTCTTC.

As DNA, the CDR3 is TGTGCCAGCAGTTATCTAGCGGGGCTCTACAATGAGCAGTTCTTC. Translating it yields CASSYLAGLYNEQFF. This rearrangement joins TRBV6-6 to TRBJ2-1; 9 positions match TRBD2. From germline, CDR1 is MNHNY and CDR2 SVGAGI (reference sequence). The CDR3 contains 15 residues. V lost 3 bases, J lost 3 bases, and 3 bases stayed unmatched.

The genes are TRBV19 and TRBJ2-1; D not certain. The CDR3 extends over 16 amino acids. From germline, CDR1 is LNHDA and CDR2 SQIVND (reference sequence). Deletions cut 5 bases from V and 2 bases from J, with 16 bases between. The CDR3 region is CASSAKTLAPYNEQFF. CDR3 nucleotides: TGTGCCAGTAGTGCTAAGACTTTAGCTCCCTACAATGAGCAGTTCTTC.

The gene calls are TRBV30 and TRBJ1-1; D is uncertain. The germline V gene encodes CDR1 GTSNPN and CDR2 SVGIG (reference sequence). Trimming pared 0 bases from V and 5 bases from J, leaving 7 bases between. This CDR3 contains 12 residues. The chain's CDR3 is CAWSVAGTEAFF. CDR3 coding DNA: TGTGCCTGGAGTGTGGCGGGGACTGAAGCTTTCTTT.